This TCR beta chain originates from a study of blood T cell repertoires in COVID-19. Overall study context: PBMCs, B-cell-depleted T cells, or T cells were the source of the cDNA or gDNA that made up the material.

Original data processing: Reference gene primer amplification yielded estimated nucleated cell counts. Profiling relied on immunoSEQ multiplex PCR, and the TCRdb table lists in-frame clones only, not all of them. The V and J calls and clone size are taken from that table; D and trimming were inferred from the DNA. The table includes 150,000 to 200,000 clones, roughly 84% detected once. V gave up 8 bases and J gave up 7 bases; unmatched junction bases: 7. The CDR3 has 13 amino acids. Looked up from germline, CDR1 is MNHEY and CDR2 is SVGAGI. The receptor's source is a person between 65 and 79 years old with COVID-19, enrolled during active disease. The J gene is TRBJ1-5, the V gene TRBV6-5; 8 nucleotides agree with TRBD1. Sequenced input: peripheral blood. The CDR3 spells CASGQGAGQPQHF. CDR3 coding DNA: TGTGCCAGCGGCCAGGGGGCTGGGCAGCCCCAGCATTTT.